This TCR beta chain was documented in a study of metastatic and nonmetastatic thyroid tumors. Study background: Samples came from malignant and benign thyroid patients, and repertoires were compared across blood and tumor or nodule tissue.

With V trimmed by 6 bases and J by 5 bases, 7 bases remained unmatched. Germline CDR1 and CDR2: ENHRY and SYGVKD. This CDR3 has 14 amino acids. In the original analysis: Between-group CDR3 differences, defined by clinicopathological status, yielded a distant-metastasis classifier for papillary thyroid cancer. With MiXCR, TCRdb reprocessed the PCR reads. TCRdb, rather than the study authors, made the V and J calls. This table holds about 70,000 clones, around 20% found once. This clone was detected many times. Other DNA sequences in the sample encode the same CDR3. Nobody among the patients had been given any treatment before thyroid surgery.

The sequence came from a female donor with papillary thyroid cancer or a benign thyroid nodule (not recorded which). Some clones in this sample may be carry-over from other donors' samples. The chain links TRBV10-3 to TRBJ1-1; 9 bases are shared with TRBD1. Material: blood. Here the CDR3 reads CAISPDRGGTEAFF. DNA of the CDR3: TGTGCCATCAGCCCGGACAGGGGAGGGACTGAAGCTTTCTTT.